The 7 T cell receptor beta chains below all came from one sample that was sequenced in a study of CD8+ T cells in alopecia areata. Sequencing relied on a cDNA template that was reverse transcribed from extracted RNA. Repertoires were generated with immunoSEQ multiplex PCR, while TCRdb's copy carries only in-frame clones and drops some. The sample contains around 250,000 clones, about two thirds of which appear only once. The sequenced sample was CD4+ T cells sorted from blood, obtained at week 0. These receptor sequences come from a human donor with alopecia areata.

V gene TRBV30 combines with J gene TRBJ1-1, with D possibly TRBD1 on 5 matching bases. The CDR3 has 14 amino acids. Trimming took 0 bases from V and 2 from J, leaving 10 bases between them. Germline loops: CDR1 GTSNPN, CDR2 SVGIG (reference sequence). CDR3 amino acids: CAWSVGTPNTEAFF. CDR3 DNA sequence: TGTGCCTGGAGTGTTGGGACTCCAAACACTGAAGCTTTCTTT. The full variable domain, its missing parts supplied by reference TRBV30 and TRBJ1-1, is SQTIHQWPATLVQPVGSPLSLECTVEGTSNPNLYWYRQAAGRGLQLLFYSVGIGQISSEVPQNLSASRPQDRQFILSSKKLLLSDSGFYLCAWSVGTPNTEAFFGQGTRLTVV.

Only one count was recorded for this clone. The J gene is TRBJ2-1, the V gene TRBV29-1; D call uncertain. Trimming cost V 1 base and J 8 bases, with 9 bases left between them. This CDR3 has 12 residues. The germline CDR1 and CDR2 sequences are SQVTM and ANQGSEA. The CDR3 region is CSVEGSVDEQFF. The CDR3, as DNA: TGCAGCGTTGAAGGATCAGTAGATGAGCAGTTCTTC.

This clone was observed a handful of times. This chain joins TRBV18 and TRBJ2-7; 7 nucleotides line up with TRBD1. The CDR3 covers 13 residues. CDR1 and CDR2 from the germline V gene are KGHSH and LQKENI. The junction had 2 bases not matched to a gene; V was cut back by 4 bases and J by 2 bases. The CDR3 region has the DNA TGTGCCAGCTCACAGGGACAGACCTACGAGCAGTACTTC. Residues: CASSQGQTYEQYF.

The chain employs TRBV30 and TRBJ2-7; 8 bases map to TRBD1. Per germline, CDR1 GTSNPN and CDR2 SVGIG (reference sequence). This CDR3 spans 14 amino acids. The ends lost 3 bases at V and 2 bases at J; junction bases unmatched: 6. The chain's CDR3 is CAWRSGQGTYEQYF. As DNA, the CDR3 is TGTGCCTGGAGATCCGGACAGGGAACCTACGAGCAGTACTTC. The full variable domain, in which reference TRBV30 and TRBJ2-7 provide the parts outside the CDR3, is SQTIHQWPATLVQPVGSPLSLECTVEGTSNPNLYWYRQAAGRGLQLLFYSVGIGQISSEVPQNLSASRPQDRQFILSSKKLLLSDSGFYLCAWRSGQGTYEQYFGPGTRLTVT.

This clone has only a few counts. This chain uses TRBV18 with TRBJ2-7; 11 bases line up with TRBD2. The junction had 4 bases not matched to a gene; V was cut back by 3 bases and J by 0 bases. Per germline, CDR1 KGHSH and CDR2 LQKENI. The CDR3 runs 16 residues. CDR3 region: CASSPTLAGASYEQYF. The CDR3 DNA reads as TGTGCCAGCTCACCTACACTAGCGGGGGCCTCCTACGAGCAGTACTTC.

This chain links TRBV30 with TRBJ2-7, with D maybe TRBD1 (5 bases). Trimming cost V 2 bases and J 6 bases, with 14 bases left between them. Germline V gene sequence: CDR1 GTSNPN, CDR2 SVGIG (reference sequence). The length of the CDR3 is 13 residues. CDR3 residues: CAWSKAGLGEQYF. CDR3 nucleotides: TGTGCCTGGAGTAAGGCAGGGCTCGGCGAGCAGTACTTC.

CDR3 DNA: TGTGCCAGCAGCTTGGCCAAGCTAGCGGGGGGAAGATCCTACAATGAGCAGTTCTTC. Its protein is CASSLAKLAGGRSYNEQFF. V usage is TRBV5-4 and J usage is TRBJ2-1; 11 nucleotides match TRBD2. The CDR3 totals 19 residues. Germline assignment: CDR1 SGHNT and CDR2 YYREEE (reference sequence). The trim removed 0 bases at V and 1 base at J, leaving 9 bases unmatched.